Below, 30 T cell receptor beta chains from the same sample are listed, as sequenced in a study of cytomegalovirus exposure and HLA in healthy donors. Vbeta (60) and Jbeta (13) primers were used in the PCR. Sequenced by immunoSEQ multiplex PCR; TCRdb stores in-frame clones only, minus some. Altogether about 120,000 clones are present, about four fifths being singletons, with the ten largest covering about 11%. The material sequenced was PBMCs. The receptors come from a male donor in good health and CMV-seropositive.

This CDR3 reads CASSSGRDGELFF. DNA for the CDR3: TGTGCCAGCAGCTCAGGACGGGACGGGGAGCTGTTTTTT. The chain joins TRBV7-3 to TRBJ2-2; D is perhaps TRBD2 (5 bases). Germline assignment: CDR1 SGHTA and CDR2 FQGTGA. The CDR3 spans 13 residues. Deletions cut 4 bases from V and 7 bases from J, with 10 bases between. Full variable domain (outside the CDR3, taken from reference TRBV7-3 and TRBJ2-2): GAGVSQTPSNKVTEKGKYVELRCDPISGHTALYWYRQSLGQGPEFLIYFQGTGAADDSGLPNDRFFAVRPEGSVSTLKIQRTERGDSAVYLCASSSGRDGELFFGEGSRLTVL.

This clone was picked up one time. The V gene is TRBV29-1, the J gene TRBJ2-7; D perhaps matches TRBD2 (5 bases). This CDR3 spans 13 amino acids. The germline V gene has CDR1 SQVTM and CDR2 ANQGSEA. The V end lost 6 bases, the J end lost 3 bases, and 15 bases lay between the germline ends. CDR3 loop: CSVEFTSHYEQYF. In nucleotides, the CDR3 is TGCAGCGTCGAGTTTACTAGTCACTACGAGCAGTACTTC.

The chain combines TRBV6-1 with TRBJ2-2; 9 bases map to TRBD2. The CDR3 consists of 17 residues. V lost 1 base, J lost 4 bases, and 7 bases stayed unmatched. The germline V gene encodes CDR1 MNHNS and CDR2 SASEGT. In DNA, the CDR3 is TGTGCCAGCAGTGAAGTGAGTAGCGGGAGTCGCACCGGGGAGCTGTTTTTT. Protein: CASSEVSSGSRTGELFF.

In its sample, this clone was seen a few times. The chain has TRBV7-2 and TRBJ2-5; 8 bases are a match to TRBD1. Germline CDR1 is SGHTA and CDR2 is FQGNSA. The V gene end was trimmed by 4 bases and the J gene end by 1 base; junction bases not matched to a gene: 2. This CDR3 has 14 residues. CDR3 amino acids: CASSWGTGQETQYF. The CDR3 DNA reads TGTGCCAGCAGCTGGGGGACAGGCCAAGAGACCCAGTACTTC. The entire variable domain, with the rest obtained from reference TRBV7-2 and TRBJ2-5, is as follows: GAGVSQSPSNKVTEKGKDVELRCDPISGHTALYWYRQSLGQGLEFLIYFQGNSAPDKSGLPSDRFSAERTGGSVSTLTIQRTQQEDSAVYLCASSWGTGQETQYFGPGTRLLVL.

This chain links TRBV19 with TRBJ1-1; D is unclear. V dropped 2 bases and J dropped 0 bases, with 16 bases sitting between them. CDR3 length: 17 residues. Germline assignment: CDR1 LNHDA and CDR2 SQIVND (reference sequence). This CDR3 reads CASSIPLTRGMNTEAFF. DNA for the CDR3: TGTGCCAGTAGTATACCATTAACCCGGGGAATGAACACTGAAGCTTTCTTT.

The V and J genes are TRBV28 and TRBJ1-2; D possibly corresponds to TRBD1 (6 bases). Germline V CDR1 and CDR2: MDHEN, SYDVKM. V was cut by 6 bases and J by 3 bases, with 11 bases left in between. CDR3 length: 13 residues. The CDR3 reads CASSYQGHYGYTF. CDR3 DNA: TGTGCCAGCAGCTATCAGGGGCACTATGGCTACACCTTC.

This clone was observed a single time. The chain combines TRBV5-1 with TRBJ2-5; 10 nucleotides match TRBD2. The end of the DNA is better explained by TRBJ2-7, so the J call may be wrong. CDR3 length: 14 amino acids. Germline CDR1 reads SGHRS; CDR2 reads YFSETQ. The CDR3 loop is CASSHGTSDYEQYF. The CDR3 nucleotides are TGCGCCAGCAGCCACGGGACTAGCGACTACGAGCAGTACTTC.

The V call is TRBV7-9, the J call TRBJ2-1; perhaps TRBD2 as D (7 bases). The CDR3 consists of 13 residues. With 5 bases removed from V and 13 bases from J, the gap between germline ends came to 18 bases. The germline gives CDR1 SEHNR, CDR2 FQNEAQ (reference sequence). The CDR3: CASSPMGAGDQFF. The CDR3 DNA reads TGTGCCAGCAGCCCCATGGGGGCGGGAGATCAGTTCTTC.

The chain employs TRBV4-3 and TRBJ1-6; D is perhaps TRBD1 (5 bases). The CDR3 covers 16 residues. Germline-derived CDR1 and CDR2 are LGHNA and YSLEER. Trimming took off 0 bases at V and 2 bases at J, with 8 bases between the two ends. The CDR3 protein is CASSQDIGAYNSPLHF. CDR3 in DNA: TGCGCCAGCAGCCAAGATATAGGGGCCTATAATTCACCCCTCCACTTT.

This clone appeared a few times. This chain links TRBV30 with TRBJ2-7, with D tentatively TRBD2 (6 bases). This CDR3 has 14 amino acids. Trimming took 2 bases from V and 1 from J, leaving 12 bases between them. Germline CDR1 reads GTSNPN; CDR2 reads SVGIG (reference sequence). Written as DNA, the CDR3 is TGTGCCTGGAGTCGAACGGACTATTCCTACGAGCAGTACTTC. The encoded protein is CAWSRTDYSYEQYF. Full variable domain (outside the CDR3, taken from reference TRBV30 and TRBJ2-7): SQTIHQWPATLVQPVGSPLSLECTVEGTSNPNLYWYRQAAGRGLQLLFYSVGIGQISSEVPQNLSASRPQDRQFILSSKKLLLSDSGFYLCAWSRTDYSYEQYFGPGTRLTVT.

This chain joins TRBV12-5 and TRBJ2-3; D possibly corresponds to TRBD1 (6 bases). Germline assignment: CDR1 LGHNT and CDR2 FRNRAP. The ends were cut back, 2 bases at V and 0 bases at J, with 9 bases in the middle. This CDR3 comprises 15 residues. In DNA form, the CDR3 reads TGTGCTAGTGGTTTGTCGGACAGCAGCACAGATACGCAGTATTTT. Translated: CASGLSDSSTDTQYF. The full variable domain, rest sourced from reference TRBV12-5 and TRBJ2-3, is DARVTQTPRHKVTEMGQEVTMRCQPILGHNTVFWYRQTMMQGLELLAYFRNRAPLDDSGMPKDRFSAEMPDATLATLKIQPSEPRDSAVYFCASGLSDSSTDTQYFGPGTRLTVL.

The chain carries TRBV30 and TRBJ2-5, with D possibly being TRBD2 (5 bases). CDR1 GTSNPN and CDR2 SVGIG come from the germline V gene (reference sequence). V lost 2 bases and J lost 3, with 22 bases in between. The CDR3 is made up of 17 amino acids. The CDR3 protein is CAWSRGLDSQIKETQYF. The CDR3 DNA sequence: TGTGCCTGGAGTAGAGGGCTCGATAGCCAAATAAAAGAGACCCAGTACTTC.

The chain couples TRBV28 to TRBJ2-7; 10 bases are shared with TRBD1. V lost 5 bases, J lost 7 bases, and 11 bases stayed unmatched. This CDR3 has 15 residues. Germline V lookup: CDR1 MDHEN, CDR2 SYDVKM. This CDR3 reads CASSPPDRGWKEQYF. CDR3 sequence (DNA): TGTGCCAGCAGTCCACCGGACAGGGGGTGGAAAGAGCAGTACTTC.

The chain employs TRBV19 and TRBJ1-1; TRBD1 matches at 12 bases. The V and J ends lost 5 bases and 3 bases, in that order; junction bases with no gene match: 4. CDR3 size: 15 residues. Germline CDR1 and CDR2: LNHDA and SQIVND (reference sequence). In nucleotides, the CDR3 is TGTGCCAGTAGTGGGACAGGGGGCGGGTACACTGAAGCTTTCTTT. It specifies CASSGTGGGYTEAFF.

This clone was counted a few times. The gene calls are TRBV9 and TRBJ1-3, with D possibly being TRBD1 (6 bases). The length of the CDR3 is 15 residues. The V gene's germline CDR1 is SGDLS and CDR2 YYNGEE. V lost 0 bases, J lost 4 bases, and 11 bases lay in between. The CDR3 spells CASSVVSGEGNTIYF. The CDR3 DNA reads as TGTGCCAGCAGCGTAGTATCAGGGGAAGGAAACACCATATATTTT.

The J gene is TRBJ2-3, the V gene TRBV27; 10 bases align to TRBD2. Losses at the gene ends were 5 bases for V and 2 bases for J; bases not matched to a gene: 10. The CDR3 loop spans 17 amino acids. Germline V gives CDR1 MNHEY, CDR2 SMNVEV (reference sequence). This CDR3 is CASSTTVGLADTDTQYF. DNA of the CDR3: TGTGCCAGCAGTACCACAGTCGGACTAGCGGACACAGATACGCAGTATTTT.

The rearrangement uses TRBV19 and TRBJ2-5, with 7 bases matching TRBD2. Germline V CDR1 and CDR2: LNHDA, SQIVND (reference sequence). CDR3 size: 13 residues. The V segment lost 5 bases and the J segment 4 bases; nucleotides outside the gene matches: 4. The CDR3 region has the DNA TGTGCCAGTAGTCCAATAGCGGGAGAGACCCAGTACTTC. Translating gives CASSPIAGETQYF.

This clone showed up just a few times. CDR3 in amino acids: CASSLANSGYNTGELFF. The CDR3 nucleotides are TGTGCCAGCAGCTTGGCAAATAGCGGATATAACACCGGGGAGCTGTTTTTT. The J gene is TRBJ2-2, the V gene TRBV5-4; D perhaps matches TRBD2 (6 bases). Germline V lookup: CDR1 SGHNT, CDR2 YYREEE (reference sequence). The V gene lost 0 bases and the J gene lost 2 bases, with 14 bases spanning the gap. CDR3 length: 17 amino acids.

The CDR3 region is CASSSGVLLNYGYTF. The CDR3 nucleotides read TGTGCCAGCAGTTCGGGAGTCTTACTTAACTATGGCTACACCTTC. The rearrangement uses TRBV28 and TRBJ1-2; D ambiguous. Per the germline V gene, CDR1 is MDHEN and CDR2 is SYDVKM. The CDR3 runs 15 residues. V lost 4 bases, J lost 1 base, and 13 bases lay in between.

In the case of this clone: The junction departs from germline at one end; a sequencing error may be responsible. CDR3 nucleotides: TGCGCCAACAGCCTATCCCAAGCGGGGGGGACCAATGAGCAGTTCTTC. The encoded protein is CANSLSQAGGTNEQFF. The genes are TRBV5-1 and TRBJ2-1, with 10 bases that match TRBD2. The CDR3 spans 16 residues. Germline assignment: CDR1 SGHRS and CDR2 YFSETQ.

The chain uses TRBV6-5 and TRBJ2-5; 7 bases line up with TRBD1. CDR1 and CDR2 from the germline V gene are MNHEY and SVGAGI. The CDR3 totals 13 residues. The junction had 5 bases not matched to a gene; V was cut back by 6 bases and J by 4 bases. The CDR3 reads CASSGTVPETQYF. The CDR3 nucleotides read TGTGCCAGCAGCGGGACAGTCCCAGAGACCCAGTACTTC.

V is TRBV4-3 and J is TRBJ1-2; possibly TRBD1 for D (5 bases). This CDR3 spans 16 amino acids. Germline V gene data show CDR1 as LGHNA and CDR2 as YSLEER. The V gene lost 0 bases and the J gene lost 2 bases, with 13 bases spanning the gap. CDR3 in DNA: TGCGCCAGCAGCCAAGATCACAGGAGACAAAACTATGGCTACACCTTC. Translated: CASSQDHRRQNYGYTF.

The chain employs TRBV7-9 and TRBJ2-7; no clear D. The length of the CDR3 is 17 residues. CDR1 is SEHNR, CDR2 FQNEAQ, per germline (reference sequence). V was cut by 4 bases and J by 6 bases, with 25 bases left in between. CDR3 nucleotides: TGTGCCAGCAGCTCAAGGAATTCCCAGGCTTTTTACAGCGAGCAGTACTTC. It is translated as CASSSRNSQAFYSEQYF. Combining the CDR3 with reference TRBV7-9 and TRBJ2-7 gives the whole variable domain DTGVSQNPRHKITKRGQNVTFRCDPISEHNRLYWYRQTLGQGPEFLTYFQNEAQLEKSRLLSDRFSAERPKGSFSTLEIQRTEQGDSAMYLCASSSRNSQAFYSEQYFGPGTRLTVT.

The chain has TRBV6-5 and TRBJ1-4, with 7 bases lining up with TRBD1. Trimming cost V 7 bases and J 7 bases; bases outside gene matches: 9. The CDR3 totals 14 residues. Per the germline V gene, CDR1 is MNHEY and CDR2 is SVGAGI. CDR3 DNA sequence: TGTGCCAGCACCCACAGGGGAGAAGGTGAAAAACTGTTTTTT. Translating it yields CASTHRGEGEKLFF.

The chain has TRBV27 and TRBJ2-7; 8 nucleotides agree with TRBD1. V lost 3 bases and J lost 1; bases outside the gene matches: 5. The length of the CDR3 is 15 residues. CDR1 is MNHEY and CDR2 is SMNVEV in the germline V gene (reference sequence). CDR3 nucleotide sequence: TGTGCCAGCAGTTTCGGTACAGGGGGTTCCTACGAGCAGTACTTC. Encoded protein: CASSFGTGGSYEQYF.

A few counts support this clone. The J gene is TRBJ2-5, the V gene TRBV7-2; 8 nucleotides agree with TRBD2. CDR1 is SGHTA, CDR2 FQGNSA, per germline. V lost 3 bases, J lost 4 bases, and 1 base stayed unmatched. The CDR3 is made up of 13 amino acids. The CDR3 sequence: CASSLGLGETQYF. CDR3 coding DNA: TGTGCCAGCAGCTTGGGACTAGGAGAGACCCAGTACTTC.

The chain carries TRBV6-5 and TRBJ2-1, with D tentatively TRBD1 (5 bases). Germline V CDR1 and CDR2: MNHEY, SVGAGI. This CDR3 is built from 15 residues. Trimming removed 0 bases at V and 6 bases at J, with 12 bases between. The CDR3 sequence: CASSYSGLGVNEQFF. DNA for the CDR3: TGTGCCAGCAGTTACTCAGGCTTAGGGGTCAATGAGCAGTTCTTC.

J is TRBJ2-2 and V is TRBV12-5; 7 bases line up with TRBD1. The CDR3 is 17 residues long. The germline V gene encodes CDR1 LGHNT and CDR2 FRNRAP. Unmatched junction bases numbered 11, after V lost 1 base and J lost 6 bases. CDR3 nucleotide sequence: TGTGCTAGTGGTTTGGCGGGGACAGAGCTTAGACCCGGGGAGCTGTTTTTT. Translating gives CASGLAGTELRPGELFF.

The rearrangement uses TRBV1 and TRBJ1-3. TRBV1 is marked as a pseudogene. The CDR3 totals 14 residues. The CDR3 loop reads CTSSPGREGNTIYF. The CDR3 region has the DNA TGCACCAGCAGCCCTGGACGGGAGGGAAACACCATATATTTT.

The gene calls are TRBV19 and TRBJ2-3; D is ambiguous. Germline V CDR1 and CDR2: LNHDA, SQIVND (reference sequence). V lost 3 bases to trimming and J lost 2 bases, with 9 bases between them. The CDR3 spans 14 residues. CDR3 nucleotide sequence: TGTGCCAGTAGTATTTGGCTGTCCACAGATACGCAGTATTTT. This translates into CASSIWLSTDTQYF.